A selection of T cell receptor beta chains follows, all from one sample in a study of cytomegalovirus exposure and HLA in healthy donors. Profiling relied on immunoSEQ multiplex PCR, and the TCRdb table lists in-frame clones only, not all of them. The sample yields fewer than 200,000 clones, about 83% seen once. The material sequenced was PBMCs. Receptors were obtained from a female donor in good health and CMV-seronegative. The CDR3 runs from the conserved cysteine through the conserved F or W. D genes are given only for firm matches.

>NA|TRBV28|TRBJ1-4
CASSVVTNEKLFF
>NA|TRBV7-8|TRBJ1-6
CASSLAPAGNSPLHF
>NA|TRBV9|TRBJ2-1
CASSVDNGGSSYNEQFF
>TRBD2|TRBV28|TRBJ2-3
CASSVGLAGGLKYTDTQYF
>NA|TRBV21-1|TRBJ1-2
CAPERGGYTF
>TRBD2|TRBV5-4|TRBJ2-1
CASSFGLAEWGGEQFF
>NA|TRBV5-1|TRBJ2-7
CASRRGAGTYEQYF
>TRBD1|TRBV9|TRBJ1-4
CASSPTGGGEKLFF
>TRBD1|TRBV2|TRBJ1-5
CASRSDRGRNQPQHF
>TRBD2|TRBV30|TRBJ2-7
CAWTGTSGMPYEQYF
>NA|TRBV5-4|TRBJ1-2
CASSSRTEVNYGYTF
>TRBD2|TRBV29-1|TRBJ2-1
CSVAGTGTSGRAYEQFF
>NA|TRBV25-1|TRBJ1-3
CASSISGGAIYF
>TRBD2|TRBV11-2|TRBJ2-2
CASSSRPIAGGNTGELFF
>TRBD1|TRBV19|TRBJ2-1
CASSPSSTGQVEQFF
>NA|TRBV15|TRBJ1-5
CATSRDGGSNQPQHF
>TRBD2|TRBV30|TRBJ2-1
CAWSVPGLAGEQFF
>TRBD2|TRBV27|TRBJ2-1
CASSLASGGPGNEQFF
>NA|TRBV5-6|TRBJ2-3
CASSPYTDTQYF
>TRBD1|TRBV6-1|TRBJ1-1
CASSVWDRGNTEAFF
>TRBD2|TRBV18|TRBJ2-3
CASSPRTSGGYTDTQYF
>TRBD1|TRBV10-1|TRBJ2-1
CASSLVDRDYNEQFF
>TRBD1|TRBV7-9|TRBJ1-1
CASSFPGQGVTGAFF
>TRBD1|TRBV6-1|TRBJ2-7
CASTGYRTGYEQYF
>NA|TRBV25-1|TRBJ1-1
CASSEDGGEAFF
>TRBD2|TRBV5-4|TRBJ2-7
CASSTRTSGTYEQYF
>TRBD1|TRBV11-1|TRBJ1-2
CASSWTGGADGYTF
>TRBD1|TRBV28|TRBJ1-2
CASSLSYRGNYGYTF
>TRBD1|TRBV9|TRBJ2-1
CASSVAGGYSSYNEQFF
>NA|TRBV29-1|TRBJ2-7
CSVSGFTSYEQYF
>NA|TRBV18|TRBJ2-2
CASSLLDTGELFF
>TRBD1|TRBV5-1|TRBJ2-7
CASSRDSVSYEQYF
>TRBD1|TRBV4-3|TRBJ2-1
CASSQDRGTGGNEQFF
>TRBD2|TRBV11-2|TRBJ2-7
CASSVGLVDYEQYF
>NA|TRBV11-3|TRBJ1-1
CASSSDTGRTEAFF
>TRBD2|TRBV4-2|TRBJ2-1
CASSPQVGLAGPHNEQFF
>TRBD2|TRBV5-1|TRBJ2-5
CASSLGEGSLGAETQYF
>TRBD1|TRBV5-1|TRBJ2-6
CASSPRQGALPGANVLTF
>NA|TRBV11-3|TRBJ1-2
CASSLEGGPNYGYTF
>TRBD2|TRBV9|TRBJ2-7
CASSSTDSGRAVPYEQYF
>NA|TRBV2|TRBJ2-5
CASSLADETQYF
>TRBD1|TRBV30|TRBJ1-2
CAWRDPGTAYGYTF
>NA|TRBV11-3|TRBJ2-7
CASSLAGVPGNEQYF
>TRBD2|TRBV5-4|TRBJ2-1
CASSSSGGLGDEQFF
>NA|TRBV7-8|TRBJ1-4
CASSSYRVGNEKLFF
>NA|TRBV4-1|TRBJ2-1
CASSQDGASYNEQFF
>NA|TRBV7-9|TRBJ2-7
CSSSRRDFSYEQYF
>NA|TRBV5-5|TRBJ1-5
CASSFTPGANQPQHF
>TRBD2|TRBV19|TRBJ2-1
CASKNSGRAGEQFF
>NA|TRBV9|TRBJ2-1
CASSVGSLSADAQFF
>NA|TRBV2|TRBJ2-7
CASSEAAYEQYF